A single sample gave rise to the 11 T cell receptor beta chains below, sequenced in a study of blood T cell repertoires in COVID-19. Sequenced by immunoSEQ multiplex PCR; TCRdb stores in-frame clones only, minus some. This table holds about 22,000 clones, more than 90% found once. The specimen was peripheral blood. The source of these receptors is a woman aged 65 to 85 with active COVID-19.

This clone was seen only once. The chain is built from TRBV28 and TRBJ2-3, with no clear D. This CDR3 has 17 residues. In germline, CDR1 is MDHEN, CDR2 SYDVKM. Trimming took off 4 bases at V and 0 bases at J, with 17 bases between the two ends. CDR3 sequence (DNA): TGTGCCAGCAGTTCCCCCGCTGCCCACTCTAGCACAGATACGCAGTATTTT. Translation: CASSSPAAHSSTDTQYF.

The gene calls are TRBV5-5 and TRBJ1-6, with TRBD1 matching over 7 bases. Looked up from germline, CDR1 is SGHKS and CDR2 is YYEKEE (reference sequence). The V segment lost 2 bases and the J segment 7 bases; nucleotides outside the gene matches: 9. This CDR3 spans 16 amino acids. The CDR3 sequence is CASSLQGTVRNSPLHF. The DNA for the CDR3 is TGTGCCAGCAGCTTACAGGGGACCGTGAGAAATTCACCCCTCCACTTT. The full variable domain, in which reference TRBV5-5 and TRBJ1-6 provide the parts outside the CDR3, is DAGVTQSPTHLIKTRGQQVTLRCSPISGHKSVSWYQQVLGQGPQFIFQYYEKEERGRGNFPDRFSARQFPNYSSELNVNALLLGDSALYLCASSLQGTVRNSPLHFGNGTRLTVT.

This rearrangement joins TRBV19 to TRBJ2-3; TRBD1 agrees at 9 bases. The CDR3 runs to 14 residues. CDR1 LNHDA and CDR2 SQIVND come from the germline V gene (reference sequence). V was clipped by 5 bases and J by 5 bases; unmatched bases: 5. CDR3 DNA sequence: TGTGCCAGTAGTCTACAGGGGGCTAAAGATACGCAGTATTTT. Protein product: CASSLQGAKDTQYF.

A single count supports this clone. The CDR3 sequence is CASSRDLDRDLYEQYF. The CDR3 DNA follows: TGTGCCAGCAGCAGAGATCTGGACAGGGACCTATACGAGCAGTACTTC. The chain carries TRBV6-2 or TRBV6-3 and TRBJ2-7; 8 nucleotides align to TRBD1. Germline values: CDR1 MNHEY, CDR2 SVGEGT. J was trimmed by 4 bases and V by 6 bases; bases with no gene match: 14. CDR3 size: 16 residues.

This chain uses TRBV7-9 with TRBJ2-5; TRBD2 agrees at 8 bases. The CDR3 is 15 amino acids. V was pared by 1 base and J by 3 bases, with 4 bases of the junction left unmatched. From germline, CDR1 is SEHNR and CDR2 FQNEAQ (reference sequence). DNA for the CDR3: TGTGCCAGCAGCTTAGGGCCAGCGGGAGAAGAGACCCAGTACTTC. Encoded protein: CASSLGPAGEETQYF.

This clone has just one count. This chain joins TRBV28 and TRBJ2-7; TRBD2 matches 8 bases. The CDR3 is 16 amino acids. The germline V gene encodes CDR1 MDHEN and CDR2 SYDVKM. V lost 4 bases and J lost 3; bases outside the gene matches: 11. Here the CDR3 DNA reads TGTGCCAGCAGTTCCAATGGCGGGGGGCGCGTCTACGAGCAGTACTTC. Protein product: CASSSNGGGRVYEQYF.

This CDR3 is CASSVTGRTEAFF. The CDR3 DNA reads as TGTGCCAGCAGCGTCACGGGGAGAACTGAAGCTTTCTTT. The rearrangement links TRBV9 to TRBJ1-1, with D unclear. This CDR3 is built from 13 residues. V lost 2 bases and J 5 bases, leaving 10 bases between the germline ends. Germline CDR1 reads SGDLS; CDR2 reads YYNGEE.

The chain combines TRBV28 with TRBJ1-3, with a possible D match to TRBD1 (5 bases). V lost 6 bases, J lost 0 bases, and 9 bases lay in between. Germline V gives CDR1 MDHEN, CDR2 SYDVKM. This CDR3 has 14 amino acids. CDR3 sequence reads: CASRATASGNTIYF. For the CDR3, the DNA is TGTGCCAGCAGGGCGACAGCCTCTGGAAACACCATATATTTT.

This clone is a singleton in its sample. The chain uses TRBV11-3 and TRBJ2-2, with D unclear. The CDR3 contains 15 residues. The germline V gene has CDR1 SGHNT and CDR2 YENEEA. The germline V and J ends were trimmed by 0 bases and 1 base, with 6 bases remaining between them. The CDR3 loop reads CASSLDSKNTGELFF. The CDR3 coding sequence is TGTGCCAGCAGCTTAGATAGTAAGAACACCGGGGAGCTGTTTTTT.

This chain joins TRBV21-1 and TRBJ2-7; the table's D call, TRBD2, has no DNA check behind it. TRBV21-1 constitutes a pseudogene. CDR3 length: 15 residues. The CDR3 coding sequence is TGTGCCAGCACGTGGACTAGCGGGAGATCCTACGAGCAGTACTTC. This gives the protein CASTWTSGRSYEQYF.

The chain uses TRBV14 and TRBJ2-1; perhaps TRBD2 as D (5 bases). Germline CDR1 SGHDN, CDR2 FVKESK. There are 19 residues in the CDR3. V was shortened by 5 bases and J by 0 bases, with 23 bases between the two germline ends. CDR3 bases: TGTGCCAGCAGCGGCCCTACGTGGCGGGCTCGAGGCTCCTACAATGAGCAGTTCTTC. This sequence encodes CASSGPTWRARGSYNEQFF.